These T cell receptor beta chains were read from a single sample in a study of type 1 regulatory T cells. These receptors' targets are unknown. TCRdb redid the calling of the reads with MiXCR, one entry per CDR3 protein. In the table there are under 75,000 distinct CDR3 sequences, about 20% of which are singletons. The specimen was cultured type 1 regulatory T (Tr1) cells, either the whole culture or a sorted fraction (not recorded which). The receptors were gathered from a human donor in good health. Both conserved end residues are part of each CDR3. A D gene is named only where the DNA matches it firmly. Size is stated for part of the rows, as once, few or many counts, or as a class when the clone is expanded.

d_call j_call cdr3_length v_call clone_size cdr3_aa cdr3_nt
TRBD2 TRBJ2-7 14 TRBV5-1 many CASSLYAGGNEQYF TGCGCCAGCAGCTTGTACGCGGGAGGGAACGAGCAGTACTTC
TRBD1 TRBJ2-2 19 TRBV12-3/TRBV12-4 NA CASSPLFLKGAASTGELFF TGTGCCAGCAGTCCCCTGTTCTTAAAGGGGGCGGCGAGCACCGGGGAGCTGTTTTTT
TRBD1 TRBJ1-1 14 TRBV5-1 NA CASSFGQGATEAFF TGCGCCAGCAGCTTCGGGCAGGGGGCCACTGAAGCTTTCTTT
NA TRBJ2-5 13 TRBV10-3 few CAISDNGGETQYF TGTGCCATCAGTGATAATGGGGGGGAGACCCAGTACTTC
NA TRBJ2-3 16 TRBV11-3 few CASSVGLSPPADTQYF TGTGCCAGCAGCGTCGGCCTCAGTCCCCCGGCAGATACGCAGTATTTT
TRBD1 TRBJ2-7 15 TRBV7-2 few CASREPGTGLYEQYF TGTGCCAGCAGGGAACCCGGGACAGGGCTTTACGAGCAGTACTTC
NA TRBJ2-7 14 TRBV5-1 many CASSLAAGSYEQYF TGCGCCAGCAGCTTGGCCGCGGGATCCTACGAGCAGTACTTC
TRBD1 TRBJ1-2 18 TRBV27 NA CASRDLPGQGSRGYGYTF TGTGCCAGCAGAGACTTGCCGGGACAGGGGTCCCGCGGCTATGGCTACACCTTC
TRBD1 TRBJ2-1 15 TRBV24-1 NA CATSDPWTGHNEQFF TGTGCCACCAGTGATCCCTGGACAGGGCACAATGAGCAGTTCTTC
NA TRBJ2-1 14 TRBV6-2/TRBV6-3 NA CACAGHDSYNEQFF TGTGCCTGTGCGGGGCACGACTCCTACAATGAGCAGTTCTTC
NA TRBJ2-1 14 TRBV20-1 few CSAPVNSARNEQFF TGCAGTGCGCCTGTAAATTCGGCGAGGAATGAGCAGTTCTTC
NA TRBJ2-1 10 TRBV6-1 few CASREGLTFF TGTGCCAGCAGGGAGGGACTCACGTTCTTC
NA TRBJ2-7 13 TRBV4-3 few CASSRQVGYEQYF TGCGCCAGCAGCCGACAGGTCGGGTACGAGCAGTACTTC
TRBD1 TRBJ2-1 13 TRBV20-1 NA CSAVQGRYNEQFF TGCAGTGCCGTACAGGGGCGTTACAATGAGCAGTTCTTC
NA TRBJ1-2 13 TRBV6-1 NA CASSEGDWYGYTF TGTGCCAGCAGTGAAGGGGATTGGTATGGCTACACCTTC
TRBD2 TRBJ2-1 14 TRBV20-1 few CSARPSGSGNEQFF TGCAGTGCTAGACCTAGCGGGAGTGGCAATGAGCAGTTCTTC
TRBD2 TRBJ2-1 15 TRBV7-3 few CASSQRLAAYNEQFF TGTGCCAGCAGCCAAAGACTAGCGGCTTACAATGAGCAGTTCTTC
TRBD2 TRBJ2-1 15 TRBV12-3/TRBV12-4 NA CASSLGTSGRYEQFF TGTGCCAGCAGTTTAGGGACTAGCGGGAGATATGAGCAGTTCTTC
TRBD2 TRBJ2-1 16 TRBV5-1 NA CASSLGAGGPRDEQFF TGCGCCAGCAGCCTCGGAGCGGGAGGGCCGAGGGATGAGCAGTTCTTC
NA TRBJ2-5 13 TRBV20-1 few CSAAAPDQETQYF TGCAGTGCTGCCGCCCCGGACCAGGAGACCCAGTACTTC
NA TRBJ2-1 13 TRBV10-1 NA CASSQVTLNEQFF TGCGCCAGCAGCCAAGTGACATTGAATGAGCAGTTCTTC
TRBD1 TRBJ2-1 16 TRBV12-3/TRBV12-4 NA CASHKTGTGGYNEQFF TGTGCCAGCCATAAGACGGGGACAGGGGGATACAATGAGCAGTTCTTC